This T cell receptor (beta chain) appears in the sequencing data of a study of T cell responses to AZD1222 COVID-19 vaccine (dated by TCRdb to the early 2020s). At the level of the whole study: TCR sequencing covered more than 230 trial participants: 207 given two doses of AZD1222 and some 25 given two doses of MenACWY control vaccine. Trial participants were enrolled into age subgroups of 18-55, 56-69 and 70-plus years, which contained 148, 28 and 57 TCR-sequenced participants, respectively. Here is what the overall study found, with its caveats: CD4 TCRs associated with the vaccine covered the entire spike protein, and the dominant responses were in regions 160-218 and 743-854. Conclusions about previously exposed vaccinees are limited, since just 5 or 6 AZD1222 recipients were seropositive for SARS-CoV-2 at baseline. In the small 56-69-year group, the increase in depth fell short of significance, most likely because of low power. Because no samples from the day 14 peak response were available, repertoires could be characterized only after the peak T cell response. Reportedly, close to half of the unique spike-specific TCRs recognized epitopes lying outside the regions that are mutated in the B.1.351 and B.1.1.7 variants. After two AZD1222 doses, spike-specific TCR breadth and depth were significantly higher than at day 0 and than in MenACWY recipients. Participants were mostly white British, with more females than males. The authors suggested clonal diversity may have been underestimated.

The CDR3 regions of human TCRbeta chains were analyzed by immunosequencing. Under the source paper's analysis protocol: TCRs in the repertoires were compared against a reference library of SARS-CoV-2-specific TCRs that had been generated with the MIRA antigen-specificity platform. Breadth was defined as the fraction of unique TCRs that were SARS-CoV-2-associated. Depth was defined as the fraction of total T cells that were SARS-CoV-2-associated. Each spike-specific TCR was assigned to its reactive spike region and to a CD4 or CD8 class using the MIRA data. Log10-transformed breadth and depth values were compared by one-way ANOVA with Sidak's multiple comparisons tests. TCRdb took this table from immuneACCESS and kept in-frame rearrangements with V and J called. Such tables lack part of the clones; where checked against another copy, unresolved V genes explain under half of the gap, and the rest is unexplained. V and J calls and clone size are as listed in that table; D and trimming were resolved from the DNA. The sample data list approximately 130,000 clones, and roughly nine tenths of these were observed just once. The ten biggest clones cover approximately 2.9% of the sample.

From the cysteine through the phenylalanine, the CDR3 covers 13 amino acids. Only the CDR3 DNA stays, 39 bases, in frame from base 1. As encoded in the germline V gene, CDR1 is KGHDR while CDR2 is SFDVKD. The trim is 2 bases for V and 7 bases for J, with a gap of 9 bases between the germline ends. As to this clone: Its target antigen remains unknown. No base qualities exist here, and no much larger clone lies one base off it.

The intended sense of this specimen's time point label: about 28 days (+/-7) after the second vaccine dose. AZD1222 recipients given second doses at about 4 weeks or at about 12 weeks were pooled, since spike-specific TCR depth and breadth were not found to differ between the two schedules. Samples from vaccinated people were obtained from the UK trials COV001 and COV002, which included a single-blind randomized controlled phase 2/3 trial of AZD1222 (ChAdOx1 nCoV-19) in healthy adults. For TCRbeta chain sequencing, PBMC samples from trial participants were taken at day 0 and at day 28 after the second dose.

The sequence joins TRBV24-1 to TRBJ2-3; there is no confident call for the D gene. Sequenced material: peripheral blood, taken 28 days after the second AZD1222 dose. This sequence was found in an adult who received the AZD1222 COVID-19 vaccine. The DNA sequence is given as TGTGCCACCAGTGATTCCTACTTAAATACGCAGTATTTT. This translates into CATSDSYLNTQYF.